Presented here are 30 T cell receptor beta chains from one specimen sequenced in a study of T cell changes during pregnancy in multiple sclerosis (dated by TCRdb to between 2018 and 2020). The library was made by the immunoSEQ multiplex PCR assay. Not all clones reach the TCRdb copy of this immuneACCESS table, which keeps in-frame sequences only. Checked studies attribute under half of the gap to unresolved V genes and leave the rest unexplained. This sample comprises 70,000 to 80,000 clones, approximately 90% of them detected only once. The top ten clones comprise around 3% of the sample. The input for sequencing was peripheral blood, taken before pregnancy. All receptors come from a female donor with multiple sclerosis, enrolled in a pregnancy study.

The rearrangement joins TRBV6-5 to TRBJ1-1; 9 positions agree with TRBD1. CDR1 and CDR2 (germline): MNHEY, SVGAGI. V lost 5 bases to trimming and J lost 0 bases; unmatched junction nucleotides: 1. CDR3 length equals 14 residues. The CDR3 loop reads CASSRTGVNTEAFF. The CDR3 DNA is TGTGCCAGCAGTAGGACAGGGGTGAACACTGAAGCTTTCTTT.

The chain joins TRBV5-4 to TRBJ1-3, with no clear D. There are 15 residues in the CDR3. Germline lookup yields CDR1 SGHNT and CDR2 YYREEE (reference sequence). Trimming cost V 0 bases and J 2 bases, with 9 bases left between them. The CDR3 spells CASSLDAGPGNTIYF. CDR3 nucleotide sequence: TGTGCCAGCAGCTTGGACGCTGGGCCTGGAAACACCATATATTTT.

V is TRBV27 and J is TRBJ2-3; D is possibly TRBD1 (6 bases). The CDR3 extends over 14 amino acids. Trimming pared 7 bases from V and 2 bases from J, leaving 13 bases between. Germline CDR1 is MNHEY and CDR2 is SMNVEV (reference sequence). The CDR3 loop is CASKGGQITDTQYF. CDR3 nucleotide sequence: TGTGCCAGCAAGGGTGGACAGATCACAGATACGCAGTATTTT.

Written as DNA, the CDR3 is TGTGCCAGCAGCTGGGGTTCGAGAGGGATGGATGAAAAACTGTTTTTT. It specifies CASSWGSRGMDEKLFF. V usage is TRBV11-1 and J usage is TRBJ1-4, with unresolved D. Between the trimmed V and J ends, which lost 4 bases and 6 bases, there was a span of 18 bases. This CDR3 contains 16 residues. The germline gives CDR1 SGHAT, CDR2 FQDESV (reference sequence). Drawing the rest from reference TRBV11-1 and TRBJ1-4, the complete variable domain is EAEVAQSPRYKITEKSQAVAFWCDPISGHATLYWYRQILGQGPELLVQFQDESVVDDSQLPKDRFSAERLKGVDSTLKIQPAELGDSAMYLCASSWGSRGMDEKLFFGSGTQLSVL.

The CDR3 loop is CASSFSNYGYTF. The CDR3 DNA reads TGTGCCAGCAGCTTTAGTAACTATGGCTACACCTTC. V gene TRBV11-2 combines with J gene TRBJ1-2; the D is unclear. V lost 3 bases and J lost 1, with 3 bases in between. From germline, CDR1 is SGHAT and CDR2 FQNNGV. The CDR3 spans 12 residues.

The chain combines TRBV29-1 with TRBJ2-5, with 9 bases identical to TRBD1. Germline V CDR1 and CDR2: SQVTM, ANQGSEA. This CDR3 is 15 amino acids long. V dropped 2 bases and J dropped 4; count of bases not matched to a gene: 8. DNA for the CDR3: TGCAGCGTTGAAAAAACGACAGGGGGGCGAGAGACCCAGTACTTC. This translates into CSVEKTTGGRETQYF.

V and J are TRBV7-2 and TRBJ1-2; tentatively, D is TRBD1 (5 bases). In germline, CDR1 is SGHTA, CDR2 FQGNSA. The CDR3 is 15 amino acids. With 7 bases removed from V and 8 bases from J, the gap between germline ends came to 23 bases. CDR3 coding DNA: TGTGCCAGCAACTACGCCGGCCGGGGCGGGGACGGCTACACCTTC. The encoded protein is CASNYAGRGGDGYTF.

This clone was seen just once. CDR3 DNA: TGCAGCGTTGACCGAAACAGGGGCGATACGCAGTATTTT. It codes for CSVDRNRGDTQYF. V gene TRBV29-1 combines with J gene TRBJ2-3, with 7 positions matching TRBD1. Losses at the gene ends were 3 bases for V and 6 bases for J; bases not matched to a gene: 6. Germline V CDR1 and CDR2: SQVTM, ANQGSEA. The CDR3 consists of 13 residues.

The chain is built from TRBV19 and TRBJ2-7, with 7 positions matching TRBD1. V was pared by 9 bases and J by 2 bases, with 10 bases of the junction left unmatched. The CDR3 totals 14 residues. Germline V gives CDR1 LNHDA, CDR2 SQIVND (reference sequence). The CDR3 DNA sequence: TGTGCCAGGAACTCCGGGACAGAGACCTACGAGCAGTACTTC. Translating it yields CARNSGTETYEQYF.

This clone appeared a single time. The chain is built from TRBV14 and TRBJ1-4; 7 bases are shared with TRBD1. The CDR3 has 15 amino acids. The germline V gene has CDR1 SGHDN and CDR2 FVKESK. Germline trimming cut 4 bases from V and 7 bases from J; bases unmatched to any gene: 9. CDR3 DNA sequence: TGTGCCAGCAGCCCAGATAGGGGGCAAGGTGAAAAACTGTTTTTT. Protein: CASSPDRGQGEKLFF.

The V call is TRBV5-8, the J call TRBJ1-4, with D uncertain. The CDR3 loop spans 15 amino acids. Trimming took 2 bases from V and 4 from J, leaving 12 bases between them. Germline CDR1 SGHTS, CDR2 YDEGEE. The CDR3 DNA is TGTGCCAGCAGCTTAGCCTTTCGATTTAATGAAAAACTGTTTTTT. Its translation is CASSLAFRFNEKLFF.

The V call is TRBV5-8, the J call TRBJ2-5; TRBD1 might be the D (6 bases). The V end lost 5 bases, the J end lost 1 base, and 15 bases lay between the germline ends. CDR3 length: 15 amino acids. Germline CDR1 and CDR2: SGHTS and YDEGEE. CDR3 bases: TGTGCCAGCAGACTGGGGCGACAGGTCCAAGAGACCCAGTACTTC. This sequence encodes CASRLGRQVQETQYF.

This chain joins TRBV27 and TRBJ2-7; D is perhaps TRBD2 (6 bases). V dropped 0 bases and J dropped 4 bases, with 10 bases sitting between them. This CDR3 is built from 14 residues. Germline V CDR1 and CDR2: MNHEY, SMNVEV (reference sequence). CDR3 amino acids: CASSLSLGGYEQYF. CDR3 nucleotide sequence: TGTGCCAGCAGTTTATCGTTGGGGGGATACGAGCAGTACTTC.

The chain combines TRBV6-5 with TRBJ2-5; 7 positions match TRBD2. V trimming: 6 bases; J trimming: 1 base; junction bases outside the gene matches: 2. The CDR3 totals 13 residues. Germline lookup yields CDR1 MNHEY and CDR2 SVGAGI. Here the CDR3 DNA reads TGTGCCAGCAGCCCGGGGGGCCAAGAGACCCAGTACTTC. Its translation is CASSPGGQETQYF.

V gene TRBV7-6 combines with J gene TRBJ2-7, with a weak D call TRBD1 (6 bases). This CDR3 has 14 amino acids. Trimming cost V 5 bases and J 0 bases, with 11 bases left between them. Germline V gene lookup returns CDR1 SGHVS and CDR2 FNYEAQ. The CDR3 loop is CASSPDRNSYEQYF. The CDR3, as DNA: TGTGCCAGCAGCCCCGACAGGAACTCCTACGAGCAGTACTTC.

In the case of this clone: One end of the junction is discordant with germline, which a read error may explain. The CDR3 DNA reads as TGTGTGGGACAGGAGAACACCGGGGAGCTGTTTTTT. The encoded protein is CVGQENTGELFF. The chain joins TRBV29-1 to TRBJ2-2, with 8 bases matching TRBD1. The CDR3 is 12 residues long. CDR1 SQVTM and CDR2 ANQGSEA come from the germline V gene.

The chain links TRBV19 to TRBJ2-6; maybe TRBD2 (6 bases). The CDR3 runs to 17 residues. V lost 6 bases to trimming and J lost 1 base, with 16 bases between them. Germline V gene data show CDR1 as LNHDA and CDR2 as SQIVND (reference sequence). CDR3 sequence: CASSLPGLFSGANVLTF. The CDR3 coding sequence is TGTGCCAGTAGCCTCCCGGGACTTTTTTCTGGGGCCAACGTCCTGACTTTC.

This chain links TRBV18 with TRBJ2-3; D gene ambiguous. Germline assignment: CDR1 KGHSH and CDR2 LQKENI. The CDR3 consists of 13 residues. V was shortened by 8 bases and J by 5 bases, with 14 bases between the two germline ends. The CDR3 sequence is CASPSPSRDTQYF. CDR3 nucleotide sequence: TGTGCCAGCCCCTCCCCATCCAGAGATACGCAGTATTTT.

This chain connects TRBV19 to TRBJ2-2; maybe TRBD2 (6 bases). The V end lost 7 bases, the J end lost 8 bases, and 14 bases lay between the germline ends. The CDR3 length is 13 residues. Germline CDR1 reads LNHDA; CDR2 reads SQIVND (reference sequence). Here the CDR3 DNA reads TGTGCCAGTACCAAAGGAGGGGCGGGGGAGCTGTTTTTT. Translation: CASTKGGAGELFF. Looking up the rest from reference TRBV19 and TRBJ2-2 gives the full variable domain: DGGITQSPKYLFRKEGQNVTLSCEQNLNHDAMYWYRQDPGQGLRLIYYSQIVNDFQKGDIAEGYSVSREKKESFPLTVTSAQKNPTAFYLCASTKGGAGELFFGEGSRLTVL.

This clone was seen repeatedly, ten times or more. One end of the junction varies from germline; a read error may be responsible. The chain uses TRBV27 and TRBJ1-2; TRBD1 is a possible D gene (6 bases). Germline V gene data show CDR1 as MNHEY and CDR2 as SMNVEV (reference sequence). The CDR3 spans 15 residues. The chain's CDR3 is CATSPVTGNDYGYTF. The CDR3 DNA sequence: TGTGCCACCAGTCCCGTAACAGGGAACGACTATGGCTACACCTTC.

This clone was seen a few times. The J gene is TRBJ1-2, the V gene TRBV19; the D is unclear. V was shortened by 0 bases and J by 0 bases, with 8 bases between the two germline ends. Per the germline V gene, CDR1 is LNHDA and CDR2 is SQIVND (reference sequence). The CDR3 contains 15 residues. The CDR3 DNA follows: TGTGCCAGTAGTATAGATCCAGTGGCTAACTATGGCTACACCTTC. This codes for CASSIDPVANYGYTF.

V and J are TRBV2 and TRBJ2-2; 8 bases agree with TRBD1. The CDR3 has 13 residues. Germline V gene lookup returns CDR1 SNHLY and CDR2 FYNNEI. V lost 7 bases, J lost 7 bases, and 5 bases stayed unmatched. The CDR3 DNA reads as TGTGCCAGCATCGACAGGGGTGGCGGGGAGCTGTTTTTT. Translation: CASIDRGGGELFF.

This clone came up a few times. CDR3 amino acids: CASSASGSSYNEQFF. The CDR3 DNA reads as TGTGCCAGCAGCGCTAGCGGGAGCTCCTACAATGAGCAGTTCTTC. The rearrangement joins TRBV9 to TRBJ2-1; the match to TRBD2 covers 10 bases. Germline lookup yields CDR1 SGDLS and CDR2 YYNGEE. There are 15 residues in the CDR3. V gave up 3 bases and J gave up 0 bases; unmatched junction bases: 0.

The DNA of the CDR3 is TGTGCCAGTAGTATAAGTGCAGGGGCCGGGGAGCTGTTTTTT. Its protein is CASSISAGAGELFF. The chain carries TRBV19 and TRBJ2-2, with a possible D match to TRBD1 (6 bases). Deletions cut 2 bases from V and 6 bases from J, with 10 bases between. Per the germline V gene, CDR1 is LNHDA and CDR2 is SQIVND (reference sequence). This CDR3 spans 14 amino acids.

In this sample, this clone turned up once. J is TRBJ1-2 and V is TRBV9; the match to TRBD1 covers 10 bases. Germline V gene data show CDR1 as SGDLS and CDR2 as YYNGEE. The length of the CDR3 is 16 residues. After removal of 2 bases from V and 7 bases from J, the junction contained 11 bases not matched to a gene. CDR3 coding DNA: TGTGCCAGCAGCGTGGAGGATCGACAGGGGGCGGGTGGCTACACCTTC. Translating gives CASSVEDRQGAGGYTF.

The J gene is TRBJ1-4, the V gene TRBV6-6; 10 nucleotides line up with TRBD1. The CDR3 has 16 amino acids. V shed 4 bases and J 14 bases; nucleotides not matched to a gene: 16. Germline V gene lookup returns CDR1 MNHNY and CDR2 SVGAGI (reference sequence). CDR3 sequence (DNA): TGTGCCAGCAGTTTGTGGACAGGGGGTCCAGGGGGAGGTCTGTTTTTT. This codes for CASSLWTGGPGGGLFF.

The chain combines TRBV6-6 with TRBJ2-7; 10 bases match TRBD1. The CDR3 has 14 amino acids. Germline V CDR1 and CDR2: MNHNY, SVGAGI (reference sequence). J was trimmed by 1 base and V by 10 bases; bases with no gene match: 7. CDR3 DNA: TGTGCCACCCGGGACAGGGGCCATTCCTACGAGCAGTACTTC. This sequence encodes CATRDRGHSYEQYF.

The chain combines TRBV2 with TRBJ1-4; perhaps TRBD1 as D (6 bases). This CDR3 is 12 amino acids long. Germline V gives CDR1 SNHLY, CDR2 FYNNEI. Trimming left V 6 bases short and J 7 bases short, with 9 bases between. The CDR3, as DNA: TGTGCCAGCAGACAGGGCGGTGAAAAACTGTTTTTT. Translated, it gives CASRQGGEKLFF.

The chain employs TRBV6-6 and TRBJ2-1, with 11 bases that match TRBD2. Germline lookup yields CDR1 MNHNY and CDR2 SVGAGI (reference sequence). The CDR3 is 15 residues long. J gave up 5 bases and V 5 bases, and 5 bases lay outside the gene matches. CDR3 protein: CASSPTSGAHNEQFF. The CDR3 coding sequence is TGTGCCAGCAGTCCGACTAGCGGGGCCCACAATGAGCAGTTCTTC.

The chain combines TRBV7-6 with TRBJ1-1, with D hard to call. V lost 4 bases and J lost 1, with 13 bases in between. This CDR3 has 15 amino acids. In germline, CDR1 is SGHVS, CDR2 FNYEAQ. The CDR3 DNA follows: TGTGCCAGCAGCTCCGGTGTTTCAGGGAACACTGAAGCTTTCTTT. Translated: CASSSGVSGNTEAFF.